This entry lists 21 T cell receptor beta chains sequenced from one sample in a study of blood T cell repertoires in COVID-19. The protocol was immunoSEQ multiplex PCR, while the TCRdb copy is restricted to in-frame clones and leaves out a portion. The sample has just over 250,000 clones, about 88% seen once. Material: PBMCs or T cells enriched from blood (not recorded which). The receptors stem from a man aged 30 to 45 with acute COVID-19.

The chain recombines TRBV7-3 with TRBJ2-1; D is possibly TRBD2 (6 bases). The CDR3 length is 14 residues. Trimming left V 5 bases short and J 10 bases short, with 18 bases between. Germline CDR1 is SGHTA and CDR2 is FQGTGA. CDR3 in DNA: TGTGCCAGCAGCCCCGAGGTCGGGAGTCCGGAGCAGTTCTTC. Its protein product is CASSPEVGSPEQFF.

The chain links TRBV7-2 to TRBJ2-3; D gene unclear. The germline gives CDR1 SGHTA, CDR2 FQGNSA. V lost 8 bases to trimming and J lost 2 bases, with 8 bases between them. This CDR3 has 12 residues. The CDR3 sequence is CASGPFTDTQYF. The CDR3 nucleotides read TGTGCCAGCGGCCCATTCACAGATACGCAGTATTTT. Full variable domain (rest looked up from reference TRBV7-2 and TRBJ2-3): GAGVSQSPSNKVTEKGKDVELRCDPISGHTALYWYRQSLGQGLEFLIYFQGNSAPDKSGLPSDRFSAERTGGSVSTLTIQRTQQEDSAVYLCASGPFTDTQYFGPGTRLTVL.

The V call is TRBV19, the J call TRBJ1-5; the D is unclear. Looked up from germline, CDR1 is LNHDA and CDR2 is SQIVND (reference sequence). The CDR3 consists of 14 residues. Trimming pared 1 base from V and 1 base from J, leaving 5 bases between. CDR3 coding DNA: TGTGCCAGTAGTATAGGAGTAAGCAATCAGCCCCAGCATTTT. Translation gives CASSIGVSNQPQHF.

This sequence joins TRBV7-9 and TRBJ1-1; D uncertain. Per the germline V gene, CDR1 is SEHNR and CDR2 is FQNEAQ (reference sequence). The CDR3 runs to 13 residues. Trimming shortened V by 5 bases and J by 7 bases, and 14 bases separated the two germline ends. The CDR3 here is CASSAPGENEAFF. CDR3 coding DNA: TGTGCCAGCAGCGCTCCGGGTGAAAATGAAGCTTTCTTT.

Of note for this clone: Its ends do not fully match the called genes, so a read error is possible. As DNA, the CDR3 is TGTGCCAGCAGCTTCCAGCCGGGACAGAGCTCTGGAAACACCATATATTTT. It encodes CASSFQPGQSSGNTIYF. This chain joins TRBV5-1 and TRBJ1-3, with 7 bases fitting TRBD1. Germline V lookup: CDR1 SGHRS, CDR2 YFSETQ. This CDR3 comprises 17 residues.

The rearrangement uses TRBV6-5 and TRBJ2-2; perhaps TRBD1 as D (6 bases). The CDR3 runs to 14 residues. The germline V gene encodes CDR1 MNHEY and CDR2 SVGAGI. Trimming took 6 bases from V and 6 from J, leaving 14 bases between them. This CDR3 is CASRPNRAAGELFF. The DNA for the CDR3 is TGTGCCAGCAGGCCGAACAGGGCCGCCGGGGAGCTGTTTTTT.

This clone was observed a few times. V usage is TRBV11-2 and J usage is TRBJ1-1, with D perhaps TRBD1 (6 bases). Per germline, CDR1 SGHAT and CDR2 FQNNGV. Trimming cost V 6 bases and J 5 bases, with 25 bases left between them. The CDR3 extends over 17 amino acids. For the CDR3, the DNA is TGTGCCAGCAGTTATGACCGCAATGCCCAAGGGGGAACTGAAGCTTTCTTT. This gives the protein CASSYDRNAQGGTEAFF.

This clone was observed a handful of times. V and J are TRBV7-9 and TRBJ1-1; 9 positions match TRBD1. The CDR3 is 16 residues long. The V gene end was trimmed by 5 bases and the J gene end by 5 bases; junction bases not matched to a gene: 12. Germline CDR1 and CDR2: SEHNR and FQNEAQ (reference sequence). CDR3 sequence: CASSPGQGWGKTEAFF. CDR3 coding DNA: TGTGCCAGCAGCCCCGGACAGGGGTGGGGAAAAACTGAAGCTTTCTTT.

This chain uses TRBV7-9 with TRBJ1-1; maybe TRBD1 (5 bases). The CDR3 spans 14 residues. The V end was cut by 3 bases, the J end by 0 bases, with 8 bases between. Germline V CDR1 and CDR2: SEHNR, FQNEAQ (reference sequence). The CDR3 here is CASSLTDMNTEAFF. DNA for the CDR3: TGTGCCAGCAGCTTGACAGATATGAACACTGAAGCTTTCTTT. Looking up the rest from reference TRBV7-9 and TRBJ1-1 gives the full variable domain: DTGVSQNPRHKITKRGQNVTFRCDPISEHNRLYWYRQTLGQGPEFLTYFQNEAQLEKSRLLSDRFSAERPKGSFSTLEIQRTEQGDSAMYLCASSLTDMNTEAFFGQGTRLTVV.

CDR3 protein: CATSDHDRVDGYTF. The CDR3 DNA reads as TGTGCCACCAGTGATCATGACCGGGTCGATGGCTACACCTTC. This sequence joins TRBV24-1 and TRBJ1-2; D call uncertain. Per the germline V gene, CDR1 is KGHDR and CDR2 is SFDVKD. The CDR3 runs 14 residues. The ends were cut back, 3 bases at V and 6 bases at J, with 13 bases in the middle.

The rearrangement links TRBV18 to TRBJ2-5, with TRBD2 matching 7 bases. The CDR3 is 17 amino acids. Germline trimming cut 6 bases from V and 2 bases from J; bases unmatched to any gene: 15. Germline lookup yields CDR1 KGHSH and CDR2 LQKENI. The CDR3 DNA reads as TGTGCCAGCTCCCGGGGGGATAACGGACGGGAACAAGAGACCCAGTACTTC. Translation: CASSRGDNGREQETQYF.

This chain uses TRBV4-1 with TRBJ1-2, with D possibly TRBD1 on 5 matching bases. V was cut by 1 base and J by 4 bases, with 13 bases left in between. The CDR3 covers 15 residues. CDR1 is MGHRA, CDR2 YSYEKL, per germline. CDR3 amino acids: CASSQVTATAYGYTF. The CDR3, as DNA: TGCGCCAGCAGCCAAGTCACCGCGACAGCCTATGGCTACACCTTC.

The V and J genes are TRBV7-2 and TRBJ1-1; D gene uncertain. The CDR3 sequence is 12 residues long. Germline V gives CDR1 SGHTA, CDR2 FQGNSA. Trimming cost V 3 bases and J 6 bases, with 8 bases left between them. The CDR3 DNA reads as TGTGCCAGCAGCTTTTCACGGGCTGAAGCTTTCTTT. The encoded protein is CASSFSRAEAFF.

The rearrangement uses TRBV18 and TRBJ2-7, with 8 bases lining up with TRBD1. CDR1 and CDR2 from the germline V gene are KGHSH and LQKENI. Unmatched junction bases numbered 12, after V lost 2 bases and J lost 0 bases. The CDR3 length is 18 residues. The chain's CDR3 is CASSPSPLLQGASYEQYV. The CDR3 DNA is TGTGCCAGCTCACCAAGCCCGCTTTTGCAGGGGGCCTCCTACGAGCAGTACGTC.

The rearrangement joins TRBV5-1 to TRBJ2-1, with 8 positions matching TRBD2. CDR1 is SGHRS and CDR2 is YFSETQ in the germline V gene. The CDR3 totals 17 residues. Trimming at V came to 4 bases and at J to 6 bases, leaving 15 bases not matched to a gene. CDR3 sequence (DNA): TGCGCCAGCAGCCCGCTGGTGTCCGGGGGGGCCGCCAATGAGCAGTTCTTC. Protein: CASSPLVSGGAANEQFF.

V is TRBV18 and J is TRBJ2-2; tentatively, D is TRBD1 (5 bases). The CDR3 length is 14 residues. The V and J ends lost 1 base and 4 bases respectively, with 7 bases between them. Germline V gene lookup returns CDR1 KGHSH and CDR2 LQKENI. CDR3 nucleotide sequence: TGTGCCAGCTCACCACGCAGGGCCACCGGGGAGCTGTTTTTT. It yields the protein CASSPRRATGELFF.

The chain links TRBV28 to TRBJ1-2, with TRBD1 as a possible D gene (5 bases). Germline V gene sequence: CDR1 MDHEN, CDR2 SYDVKM. V gave up 7 bases and J gave up 0 bases, with 12 bases separating them. The CDR3 contains 14 residues. The CDR3 spells CASIQGLANYGYTF. CDR3 nucleotide sequence: TGTGCCAGCATCCAGGGATTGGCTAACTATGGCTACACCTTC.

This rearrangement joins TRBV29-1 to TRBJ2-5, with 7 bases fitting TRBD2. This CDR3 has 14 amino acids. From germline, CDR1 is SQVTM and CDR2 ANQGSEA. J was trimmed by 2 bases and V by 3 bases; bases with no gene match: 6. The CDR3 region is CSVDRGGRQETQYF. Here the CDR3 DNA reads TGCAGCGTTGACCGCGGGGGAAGACAAGAGACCCAGTACTTC. The full variable domain, its missing parts supplied by reference TRBV29-1 and TRBJ2-5, is SAVISQKPSRDICQRGTSLTIQCQVDSQVTMMFWYRQQPGQSLTLIATANQGSEATYESGFVIDKFPISRPNLTFSTLTVSNMSPEDSSIYLCSVDRGGRQETQYFGPGTRLLVL.

The rearrangement links TRBV3-1 (or the pseudogene TRBV3-2) to TRBJ1-1; possibly TRBD1 for D (5 bases). Trimming took off 0 bases at V and 4 bases at J, with 18 bases between the two ends. The CDR3 sequence is 17 residues long. Germline assignment: CDR1 LGHDT and CDR2 YNNKEL (reference sequence). The CDR3 sequence: CASSQDRAQGRSTEAFF. For the CDR3, the DNA is TGTGCCAGCAGCCAAGATCGTGCGCAGGGAAGGAGCACTGAAGCTTTCTTT.

The chain links TRBV4-2 to TRBJ1-2, with TRBD1 matching over 11 bases. V dropped 6 bases and J dropped 7; count of bases not matched to a gene: 13. Germline V gene sequence: CDR1 LGHNA, CDR2 YNFKEQ. This CDR3 spans 16 amino acids. The CDR3, as DNA: TGTGCCAGCAGAGCGGAGGACAGGGGGCATAGTAGTGGCTACACCTTC. This codes for CASRAEDRGHSSGYTF.

V is TRBV29-1 and J is TRBJ2-6; unclear D gene. There are 14 residues in the CDR3. Trimming removed 5 bases at V and 0 bases at J, with 8 bases between. Germline assignment: CDR1 SQVTM and CDR2 ANQGSEA. CDR3: CSVSTGSGANVLTF. CDR3 DNA sequence: TGCAGCGTTTCCACCGGCTCTGGGGCCAACGTCCTGACTTTC.